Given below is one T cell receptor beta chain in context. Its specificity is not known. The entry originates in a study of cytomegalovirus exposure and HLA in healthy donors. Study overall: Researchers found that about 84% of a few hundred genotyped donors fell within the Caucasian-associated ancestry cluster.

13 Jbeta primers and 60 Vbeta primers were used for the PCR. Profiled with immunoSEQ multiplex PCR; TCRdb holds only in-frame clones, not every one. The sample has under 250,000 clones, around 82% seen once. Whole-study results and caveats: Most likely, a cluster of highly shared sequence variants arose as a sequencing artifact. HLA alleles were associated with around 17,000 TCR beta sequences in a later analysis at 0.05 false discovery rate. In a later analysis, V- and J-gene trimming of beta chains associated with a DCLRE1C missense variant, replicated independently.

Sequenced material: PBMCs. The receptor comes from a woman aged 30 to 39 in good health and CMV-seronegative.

The chain's CDR3 is CASSSDRVYHEQYF. Written as DNA, the CDR3 is TGTGCCAGCAGCTCGGACAGGGTTTACCACGAGCAGTACTTC. The gene calls are TRBV5-5 and TRBJ2-7; 8 bases line up with TRBD1. The germline V gene has CDR1 SGHKS and CDR2 YYEKEE (reference sequence). With 3 bases clipped from V and 5 bases from J, the junction kept 7 bases outside the gene matches. The length of the CDR3 is 14 residues.